Below, one T cell receptor beta chain is given with its context. CDR1 is MNHEY, CDR2 SVGAGI, per germline. This CDR3 comprises 16 residues. V was shortened by 4 bases and J by 1 base, with 14 bases between the two germline ends. The repertoire was sequenced with immunoSEQ multiplex PCR; TCRdb's copy has only in-frame clones and lacks some. Seen here are some 370,000 clones, under 85% observed once, and the top ten hold about 4.9%. The data are from a study of blood T cell repertoires in COVID-19. About the study: From T cells, B-cell-depleted T cells, or PBMCs came the material, which was cDNA or gDNA.

Clinical history as reported by participants underpinned cohort assignment. The chain uses TRBV6-5 and TRBJ1-5; D is uncertain. The specimen sequenced was PBMCs or T cells enriched from blood (not recorded which). This sequence originates from a woman aged 45-59 years who had recovered from COVID-19. The CDR3 DNA is TGTGCCAGCAGTTTGCTAGGGAGCGGAAGCAATCAGCCCCAGCATTTT. Translated: CASSLLGSGSNQPQHF.